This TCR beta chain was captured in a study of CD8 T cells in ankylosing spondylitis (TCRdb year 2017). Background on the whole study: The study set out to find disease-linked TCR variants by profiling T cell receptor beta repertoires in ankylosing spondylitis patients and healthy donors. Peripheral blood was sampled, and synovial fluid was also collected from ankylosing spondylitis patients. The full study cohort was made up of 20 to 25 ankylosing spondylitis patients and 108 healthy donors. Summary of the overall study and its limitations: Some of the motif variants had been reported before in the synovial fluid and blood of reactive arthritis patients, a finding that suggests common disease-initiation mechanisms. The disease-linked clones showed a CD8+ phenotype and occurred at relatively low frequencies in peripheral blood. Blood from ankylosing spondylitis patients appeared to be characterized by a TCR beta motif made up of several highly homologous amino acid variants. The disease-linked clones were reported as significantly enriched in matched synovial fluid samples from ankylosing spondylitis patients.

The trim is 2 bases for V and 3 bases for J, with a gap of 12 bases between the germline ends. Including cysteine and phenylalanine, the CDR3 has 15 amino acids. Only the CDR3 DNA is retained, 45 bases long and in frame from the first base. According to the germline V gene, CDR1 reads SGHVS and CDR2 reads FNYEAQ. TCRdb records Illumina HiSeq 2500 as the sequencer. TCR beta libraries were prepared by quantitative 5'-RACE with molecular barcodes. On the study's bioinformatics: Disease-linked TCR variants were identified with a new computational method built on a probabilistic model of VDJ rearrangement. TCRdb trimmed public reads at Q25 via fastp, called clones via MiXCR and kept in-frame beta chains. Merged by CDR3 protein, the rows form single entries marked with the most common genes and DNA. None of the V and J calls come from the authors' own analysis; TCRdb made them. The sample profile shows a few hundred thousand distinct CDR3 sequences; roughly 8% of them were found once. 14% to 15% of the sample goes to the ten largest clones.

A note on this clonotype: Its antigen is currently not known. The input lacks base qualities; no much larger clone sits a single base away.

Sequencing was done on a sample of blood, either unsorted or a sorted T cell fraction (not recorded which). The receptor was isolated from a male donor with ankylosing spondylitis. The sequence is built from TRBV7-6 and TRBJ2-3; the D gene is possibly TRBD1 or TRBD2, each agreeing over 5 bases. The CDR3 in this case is CASSLWGKFTDTQYF. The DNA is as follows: TGTGCCAGCAGCTTATGGGGGAAATTTACAGATACGCAGTATTTT.